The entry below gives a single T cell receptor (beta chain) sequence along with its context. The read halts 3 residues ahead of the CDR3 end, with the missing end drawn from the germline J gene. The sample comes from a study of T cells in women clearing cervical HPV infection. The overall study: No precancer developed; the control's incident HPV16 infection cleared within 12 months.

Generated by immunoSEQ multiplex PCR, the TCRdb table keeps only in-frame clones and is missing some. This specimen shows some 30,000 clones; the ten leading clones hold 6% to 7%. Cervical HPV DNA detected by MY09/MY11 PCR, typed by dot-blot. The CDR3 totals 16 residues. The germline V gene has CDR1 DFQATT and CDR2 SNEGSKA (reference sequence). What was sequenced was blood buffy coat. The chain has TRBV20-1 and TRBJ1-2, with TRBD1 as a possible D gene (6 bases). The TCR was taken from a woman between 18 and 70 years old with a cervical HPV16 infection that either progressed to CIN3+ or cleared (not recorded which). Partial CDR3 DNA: TGCAGTGCTAGAGAAAGGTTGAGGGGGGGAACCTACGAC. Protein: CSARERLRGGTYD. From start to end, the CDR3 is CSARERLRGGTYDYTF.